The clone carrying this T cell receptor (beta chain) was found a few times. TCRdb independently ran MiXCR on the 5' RACE reads; one entry per CDR3 protein. The sample holds about 250,000 distinct CDR3 sequences; 15% are singletons and the top ten take 2% to 2.5%. The data originate from a study of T-cell memory formation after mild COVID-19. Germline V gene lookup returns CDR1 LNHDA and CDR2 SQIVND (reference sequence). The CDR3 consists of 15 residues. The ends were cut back, 7 bases at V and 1 base at J, with 16 bases in the middle. The source is an adult woman who had mild COVID-19 (a few samples of this study predate the infection). Cell type and time point are not known. V usage is TRBV19 and J usage is TRBJ1-1; D is unclear. Sample: PBMCs or a T cell subset sorted from them (not recorded which). Here the CDR3 DNA reads TGTGCCAGTAAACTATCCCCCCGCAGGAACACTGAAGCTTTCTTT. As protein: CASKLSPRRNTEAFF.